The 22 T cell receptor beta chains presented below share a single source sample, sequenced in a study of shared clonotypes between healthy human individuals. Method: immunoSEQ multiplex PCR; TCRdb's copy keeps in-frame clones and lacks some. Here the sample spans about 2 million clones, roughly 96% being singletons. The source material was naive CD4+ T cells sorted from blood. The subset denotes: CD45RA+ positively selected. The receptors originated from a man younger than 30 in good health.

Here the CDR3 reads CSVGGFGLYEQYF. CDR3 bases: TGCAGCGTCGGTGGGTTTGGGTTATACGAGCAGTACTTC. The V and J genes are TRBV29-1 and TRBJ2-7, with D hard to call. The CDR3 consists of 13 residues. Germline V CDR1 and CDR2: SQVTM, ANQGSEA. Trimming took off 6 bases at V and 4 bases at J, with 16 bases between the two ends.

The CDR3 sequence is CASSPLPGQFTGELFF. The CDR3 coding sequence is TGCGCCAGCAGCCCCCTACCGGGACAATTCACCGGGGAGCTGTTTTTT. The V call is TRBV5-1, the J call TRBJ2-2, with TRBD1 as a possible D gene (6 bases). The CDR3 totals 16 residues. Looked up from germline, CDR1 is SGHRS and CDR2 is YFSETQ. V was clipped by 4 bases and J by 4 bases, with 17 bases between them.

The V call is TRBV5-1, the J call TRBJ2-5, with 7 bases that match TRBD1. The J segment lost 5 bases and the V segment lost 4 bases, leaving 5 bases of the junction unmatched. This CDR3 is built from 13 residues. Germline V gene sequence: CDR1 SGHRS, CDR2 YFSETQ. In nucleotides, the CDR3 is TGCGCCAGCAGCCTGGCGGACAGGGAGACCCAGTACTTC. Translated: CASSLADRETQYF.

The J gene is TRBJ2-2, the V gene TRBV5-4; 8 positions match TRBD1. V was clipped by 4 bases and J by 1 base; unmatched bases: 3. The germline V gene has CDR1 SGHNT and CDR2 YYREEE (reference sequence). The CDR3 length is 15 residues. CDR3 region: CASSPGQGNTGELFF. For the CDR3, the DNA is TGTGCCAGCAGCCCCGGACAGGGGAACACCGGGGAGCTGTTTTTT.

The J gene is TRBJ1-1, the V gene TRBV30; no firm D call. The CDR3 totals 11 residues. The V end lost 0 bases, the J end lost 4 bases, and 3 bases lay between the germline ends. Germline V gene sequence: CDR1 GTSNPN, CDR2 SVGIG (reference sequence). The CDR3 DNA reads TGTGCCTGGAGTGTACTCACTGAAGCTTTCTTT. Translating gives CAWSVLTEAFF.

The chain recombines TRBV7-2 with TRBJ2-3; 12 bases map to TRBD2. Germline CDR1 SGHTA, CDR2 FQGNSA. V dropped 2 bases and J dropped 6; count of bases not matched to a gene: 6. The CDR3 loop spans 16 amino acids. CDR3 nucleotides: TGTGCCAGCAGCTTAATACTAGCGGGGGGAGGGGATACGCAGTATTTT. Amino acid sequence: CASSLILAGGGDTQYF.

To note about this clone: The sample holds other DNA sequences that translate to the same CDR3. The chain is built from TRBV5-4 and TRBJ1-2; 7 nucleotides align to TRBD1. From germline, CDR1 is SGHNT and CDR2 YYREEE (reference sequence). V shed 0 bases, J shed 3 bases, and the junction held 2 bases outside the gene matches. The CDR3 totals 14 residues. The CDR3: CASSLVGTDYGYTF. CDR3 nucleotide sequence: TGTGCCAGCAGCTTGGTGGGGACAGACTATGGCTACACCTTC. Filled out from reference TRBV5-4 and TRBJ1-2, the complete variable domain reads ETGVTQSPTHLIKTRGQQVTLRCSSQSGHNTVSWYQQALGQGPQFIFQYYREEENGRGNFPPRFSGLQFPNYSSELNVNALELDDSALYLCASSLVGTDYGYTFGSGTRLTVV.

The V call is TRBV6-6, the J call TRBJ2-7; D is perhaps TRBD1 (6 bases). Trimming removed 6 bases from V and 0 bases from J, with 18 bases in between. Germline V gene lookup returns CDR1 MNHNY and CDR2 SVGAGI (reference sequence). The CDR3 is 16 residues long. The CDR3 nucleotides are TGTGCCAGCAGCCCCCCTGGACAGCGAAGCTCCTACGAGCAGTACTTC. It codes for CASSPPGQRSSYEQYF.

The genes are TRBV29-1 and TRBJ1-1, with 7 nucleotides matching TRBD1. The CDR3 extends over 13 amino acids. CDR1 SQVTM and CDR2 ANQGSEA come from the germline V gene. J was trimmed by 3 bases and V by 7 bases; bases with no gene match: 8. The CDR3 loop reads CSAETGPHTEAFF. CDR3 sequence (DNA): TGCAGCGCCGAGACAGGGCCGCACACTGAAGCTTTCTTT.

On this clone itself: Other DNA sequences in this sample translate to the same CDR3. This rearrangement joins TRBV18 to TRBJ2-1; D is ambiguous. Germline assignment: CDR1 KGHSH and CDR2 LQKENI. The CDR3 loop spans 12 amino acids. Deletions cut 1 base from V and 5 bases from J, with 3 bases between. CDR3 coding DNA: TGTGCCAGCTCACCACGCGACAATGAGCAGTTCTTC. It specifies CASSPRDNEQFF.

The rearrangement links TRBV2 to TRBJ2-2; TRBD2 aligns across 10 bases. Germline V gives CDR1 SNHLY, CDR2 FYNNEI. Trimming at V came to 7 bases and at J to 8 bases, leaving 13 bases not matched to a gene. This CDR3 is 16 amino acids long. The DNA of the CDR3 is TGTGCCAGCAAAGAACCGGCTAGCGGGAGTACGGGGGAGCTGTTTTTT. Translation gives CASKEPASGSTGELFF.

The chain joins TRBV7-2 to TRBJ1-1; no firm D call. The CDR3 consists of 14 residues. Germline CDR1 is SGHTA and CDR2 is FQGNSA. V was shortened by 2 bases and J by 1 base, with 8 bases between the two germline ends. The CDR3, as DNA: TGTGCCAGCAGCTTATTACAGACGAACACTGAAGCTTTCTTT. Amino acids: CASSLLQTNTEAFF.

CDR3 coding DNA: TGTGCCAGCAGTACCCCCGGACAGGGGAATTCACCCCTCCACTTT. Residues: CASSTPGQGNSPLHF. This chain uses TRBV6-6 with TRBJ1-6; 9 bases align to TRBD1. The CDR3 totals 15 residues. Losses at the gene ends were 5 bases for V and 7 bases for J; bases not matched to a gene: 6. From germline, CDR1 is MNHNY and CDR2 SVGAGI (reference sequence).

The rearrangement links TRBV2 to TRBJ1-1; D may be TRBD1 (6 bases). The CDR3 covers 14 residues. Germline assignment: CDR1 SNHLY and CDR2 FYNNEI. V lost 3 bases, J lost 2 bases, and 10 bases lay in between. In DNA form, the CDR3 reads TGTGCCAGCAGTGAGGAACAGGGCAACACTGAAGCTTTCTTT. Translating gives CASSEEQGNTEAFF.

The CDR3 loop is CASTGTPGYTF. The CDR3, as DNA: TGTGCCAGTACCGGGACACCGGGGTATACCTTC. The gene calls are TRBV7-9 and TRBJ1-2; weak D call: TRBD1 (6 bases). The CDR3 totals 11 residues. The V gene lost 9 bases and the J gene lost 14 bases, with 19 bases spanning the gap. Germline CDR1 reads SEHNR; CDR2 reads FQNEAQ (reference sequence).

The rearrangement joins TRBV9 to TRBJ2-7; D is perhaps TRBD1 (7 bases). The ends were cut back, 4 bases at V and 3 bases at J, with 14 bases in the middle. The germline V gene encodes CDR1 SGDLS and CDR2 YYNGEE. The CDR3 is 14 residues long. CDR3 loop: CASSPRGTDYEQYF. The CDR3 DNA sequence: TGTGCCAGCAGCCCCCGCGGGACAGACTACGAGCAGTACTTC.

CDR3 coding DNA: TGTGCCAGCAGCTTGAGGGATACCTACGAGCAGTACTTC. Translation: CASSLRDTYEQYF. The V and J genes are TRBV7-8 and TRBJ2-5; tentative D call: TRBD2 (5 bases). The J call may be mistaken, given a closer DNA end match to TRBJ2-7. Germline CDR1 is SGHVS and CDR2 is FQNEAQ. The CDR3 contains 13 residues.

DNA for the CDR3: TGCGCCAGCAGCCAAGAGATCTCTGGAAACACCATATATTTT. It encodes CASSQEISGNTIYF. The V gene is TRBV4-1, the J gene TRBJ1-3; the D is unclear. CDR3 length: 14 residues. The germline V gene encodes CDR1 MGHRA and CDR2 YSYEKL. Trimming removed 0 bases at V and 0 bases at J, with 3 bases between.

The gene calls are TRBV19 and TRBJ2-3; D possibly uses TRBD1 or TRBD2 (5 bases each). The ends were cut back, 6 bases at V and 2 bases at J, with 15 bases in the middle. Germline V gene lookup returns CDR1 LNHDA and CDR2 SQIVND (reference sequence). The CDR3 contains 15 residues. The DNA of the CDR3 is TGTGCCAGTAGCTGGGGGTCCCTCAACACAGATACGCAGTATTTT. Protein product: CASSWGSLNTDTQYF. The whole variable domain, remainder taken from reference TRBV19 and TRBJ2-3, is DGGITQSPKYLFRKEGQNVTLSCEQNLNHDAMYWYRQDPGQGLRLIYYSQIVNDFQKGDIAEGYSVSREKKESFPLTVTSAQKNPTAFYLCASSWGSLNTDTQYFGPGTRLTVL.

In the case of this clone: Other nucleotide sequences in the sample specify the same CDR3. The chain carries TRBV6-1 and TRBJ1-3, with D possibly TRBD1 on 5 matching bases. V was cut by 4 bases and J by 3 bases, with 10 bases left in between. The CDR3 runs 14 residues. CDR1 and CDR2 from the germline V gene are MNHNS and SASEGT. The CDR3 here is CASSVAGSGNTIYF. In DNA, the CDR3 is TGTGCCAGCAGTGTCGCAGGGAGTGGAAACACCATATATTTT.

The chain recombines TRBV6-5 with TRBJ1-3, with D unclear. This CDR3 spans 11 amino acids. Trimming pared 7 bases from V and 7 bases from J, leaving 8 bases between. From germline, CDR1 is MNHEY and CDR2 SVGAGI. The CDR3 DNA follows: TGTGCCAGCAAGCGCGGTAACACCATATATTTT. Translating it yields CASKRGNTIYF.

The CDR3 loop is CASSSDGENNEKLFF. CDR3 DNA: TGCGCCAGCAGCTCGGACGGTGAAAATAATGAAAAACTGTTTTTT. The chain couples TRBV5-1 to TRBJ1-4; D is unclear. This CDR3 spans 15 amino acids. With 3 bases removed from V and 4 bases from J, the gap between germline ends came to 13 bases. Germline V gene data show CDR1 as SGHRS and CDR2 as YFSETQ.